The next 3 T cell receptor beta chains were all read from a single sample in a study of T-cell reconstitution after alpha-beta-depleted transplantation in children. It was with unique molecular identifiers that the TCRbeta library was prepared. TCRdb recomputed calls from the PCR reads with MiXCR, one row per CDR3 protein. The sample records approximately 800,000 distinct CDR3 sequences, around 15% being singletons. Material: PBMCs, mostly from graft donor cells, obtained 360 days after TCRalphabeta/CD19-depleted stem cell transplant. The receptors shown here come from a male patient aged 10-17 years who had a stem cell transplant for acute lymphoblastic leukemia, so the T cells may come from the graft donor.

There are a few counts of this clonotype. CDR3 region: CASSLPTDNEQFF. The DNA for the CDR3 is TGTGCCAGCAGCTTGCCGACAGACAATGAGCAGTTCTTC. The rearrangement links TRBV7-3 to TRBJ2-1; weak D call: TRBD1 (5 bases). From germline, CDR1 is SGHTA and CDR2 FQGTGA. CDR3 length equals 13 residues. V was shortened by 3 bases and J by 5 bases, with 8 bases between the two germline ends.

This clonotype showed up just a few times. This chain uses TRBV5-1 with TRBJ1-5, with no clear D. CDR1 and CDR2 from the germline V gene are SGHRS and YFSETQ. The CDR3 runs to 15 residues. V was clipped by 1 base and J by 5 bases, with 13 bases between them. DNA for the CDR3: TGCGCCAGCAGCTTGCTGGTACAGACCGATCAGCCCCAGCATTTT. Translating it yields CASSLLVQTDQPQHF.

This clonotype was seen a few times. The J gene is TRBJ1-4, the V gene TRBV5-1; D is perhaps TRBD1 (6 bases). Germline V CDR1 and CDR2: SGHRS, YFSETQ. Trimming cost V 0 bases and J 7 bases, with 22 bases left between them. The CDR3 covers 18 residues. The CDR3 sequence is CASSLAGISAGDVEKLFF. The CDR3, as DNA: TGCGCCAGCAGCTTGGCGGGGATTTCGGCAGGGGACGTTGAAAAACTGTTTTTT.